This passage covers 8 T cell receptor beta chains from one sample sequenced in a study of regulatory T cells in long-lasting Graves disease. Time point defined: newly diagnosed GD, antithyroid drugs for less than 3 months. The TCR library used RNA extracted from PBMCs. With iRepertoire HTBI primers and Arm-PCR of CDR3 regions, TCR beta libraries were built. A single record per CDR3 protein comes from TCRdb applying MiXCR to the multiplex PCR reads. The sample lists 350,000 to 500,000 distinct CDR3 sequences; 13% to 15% were seen once. The data also belong to a second study, concerning T cells in Graves' hyperthyroidism and ophthalmopathy.

The material was peripheral blood mononuclear cells (PBMCs), obtained at new diagnosis, from a patient treated with antithyroid drugs. The receptor source for this set is a woman between 45 and 60 years old with Graves disease.

About this clonotype itself: At one end, the junction sequence differs from germline, possibly due to a read error. The chain has TRBV3-1 and TRBJ1-3, with a possible D match to TRBD1 (6 bases). Per germline, CDR1 LGHDT and CDR2 YNNKEL (reference sequence). This CDR3 region has 15 residues. The chain's CDR3 is CVSSQDRSSGNTIYF. CDR3 bases: TGTGTCAGCAGCCAAGACAGGAGCTCTGGAAACACCATATATTTT.

This clonotype was counted only a few times. The rearrangement joins TRBV11-2 to TRBJ2-5; 14 nucleotides agree with TRBD2. The germline V gene encodes CDR1 SGHAT and CDR2 FQNNGV. CDR3 length: 18 amino acids. Germline trimming cut 5 bases from V and 3 bases from J; bases unmatched to any gene: 11. The CDR3 loop reads CASSTMGPGLAGEETQYF. The CDR3 DNA reads TGTGCCAGCAGCACTATGGGACCGGGACTAGCGGGAGAAGAGACCCAGTACTTC.

This clonotype was detected a few times. Since a much larger clone is just one base distant, this may be a read error. V is TRBV28 and J is TRBJ2-7; D may be TRBD2 (5 bases). The CDR3 extends over 15 amino acids. Trimming stripped 6 bases from V and 3 bases from J, with 18 bases between. Germline loops: CDR1 MDHEN, CDR2 SYDVKM. CDR3 nucleotide sequence: TGTGCCAGCAGGGGTGCAGCGGAAACTTTCTACGAGCAGTACTTC. Encoded protein: CASRGAAETFYEQYF. The complete variable domain, with remaining parts taken from reference TRBV28 and TRBJ2-7, reads DVKVTQSSRYLVKRTGEKVFLECVQDMDHENMFWYRQDPGLGLRLIYFSYDVKMKEKGDIPEGYSVSREKKERFSLILESASTNQTSMYLCASRGAAETFYEQYFGPGTRLTVT.

This clonotype showed up many times. The chain recombines TRBV7-8 with TRBJ2-3; 8 nucleotides line up with TRBD2. Germline V gives CDR1 SGHVS, CDR2 FQNEAQ. After removal of 5 bases from V and 3 bases from J, the junction contained 13 bases not matched to a gene. The CDR3 sequence is 17 residues long. CDR3 DNA: TGTGCCAGCAGCCTCCTCCGGGTAGCGGGATTGACAGATACGCAGTATTTT. Amino acids: CASSLLRVAGLTDTQYF.

The chain combines TRBV28 with TRBJ2-2, with unresolved D. Germline loops: CDR1 MDHEN, CDR2 SYDVKM. The CDR3 extends over 13 amino acids. Trimming cost V 1 base and J 6 bases, with 6 bases left between them. CDR3 coding DNA: TGTGCCAGCAGTTTATCAGGTTCCGGGGAGCTGTTTTTT. Translating it yields CASSLSGSGELFF.

This clonotype was seen only a few times. The chain joins TRBV20-1 to TRBJ2-1, with D perhaps matching TRBD2 (5 bases). The CDR3 has 16 amino acids. V was shortened by 6 bases and J by 7 bases, with 25 bases between the two germline ends. Germline CDR1 and CDR2: DFQATT and SNEGSKA (reference sequence). The CDR3 loop reads CSAPARLRLGLNEQFF. CDR3 nucleotides: TGCAGTGCCCCCGCCCGACTAAGGCTTGGGCTGAATGAGCAGTTCTTC.

There are many counts of this clonotype. The gene calls are TRBV30 and TRBJ2-7; tentatively, D is TRBD1 (5 bases). CDR1 is GTSNPN, CDR2 SVGIG, per germline (reference sequence). The CDR3 contains 14 residues. V lost 1 base and J 4 bases, leaving 14 bases between the germline ends. This CDR3 is CAWSDWTNFYEQYF. For the CDR3, the DNA is TGTGCCTGGAGTGATTGGACAAATTTTTACGAGCAGTACTTC.

This clonotype was seen at least ten times. The chain joins TRBV27 to TRBJ2-1; 7 bases line up with TRBD2. The CDR3 covers 15 residues. Germline CDR1 and CDR2: MNHEY and SMNVEV (reference sequence). V lost 2 bases to trimming and J lost 4 bases; unmatched junction nucleotides: 5. Here the CDR3 DNA reads TGTGCCAGCAGTTTAGCGGGAGTAAGGTACAATGAGCAGTTCTTC. Translating gives CASSLAGVRYNEQFF.